Presented here are 25 T cell receptor beta chains from one specimen sequenced in a study of CD8 T cells in acute hepatitis C reinfection. Time point: naive CD8 control sorted from an acute-time-point sample. Generated by immunoSEQ multiplex PCR, the TCRdb table keeps only in-frame clones and is missing some. The repertoire includes 30,000 to 45,000 clones, approximately 85% of them detected once, and approximately 9.9% sits in the top ten. Specimen: naive CD8+ T cells from PBMCs. Every receptor here comes from a young woman who spontaneously cleared hepatitis C infection.

CDR3 bases: TGTGCCAGCAGTGCCGGGCCTCTGGGATTAAACACCATATATTTT. Its protein product is CASSAGPLGLNTIYF. This rearrangement joins TRBV6-1 to TRBJ1-3; D is undetermined. This CDR3 spans 15 amino acids. Germline CDR1 and CDR2: MNHNS and SASEGT. Trimming removed 4 bases from V and 6 bases from J, with 16 bases in between.

The J gene is TRBJ2-6, the V gene TRBV7-8, with 8 bases that match TRBD1. With 5 bases clipped from V and 2 bases from J, the junction kept 5 bases outside the gene matches. Per germline, CDR1 SGHVS and CDR2 FQNEAQ. This CDR3 has 16 amino acids. The CDR3 coding sequence is TGTGCCAGCAGCCCGACGACAGGGGCTGGGGCCAACGTCCTGACTTTC. Its translation is CASSPTTGAGANVLTF.

This rearrangement joins TRBV10-2 to TRBJ2-2; D perhaps matches TRBD1 (7 bases). The CDR3 covers 15 residues. Trimming cost V 7 bases and J 7 bases, with 19 bases left between them. Germline values: CDR1 WSHSY, CDR2 SAAADI. CDR3 region: CASTWPEGAIGELFF. Here the CDR3 DNA reads TGCGCCAGCACTTGGCCGGAGGGGGCCATCGGGGAGCTGTTTTTT.

The V and J genes are TRBV19 and TRBJ2-7; 7 nucleotides match TRBD2. V lost 3 bases and J lost 1; bases outside the gene matches: 6. CDR1 and CDR2 (germline): LNHDA, SQIVND (reference sequence). The CDR3 covers 15 residues. The CDR3 here is CASSMAGDGSYEQYF. The CDR3 nucleotides are TGTGCCAGTAGTATGGCGGGAGACGGGTCCTACGAGCAGTACTTC.

The chain has TRBV27 and TRBJ2-1; 11 bases are a match to TRBD2. Germline V CDR1 and CDR2: MNHEY, SMNVEV (reference sequence). The V and J ends lost 9 bases and 4 bases, in that order; junction bases with no gene match: 2. The CDR3 has 13 residues. The CDR3 DNA reads as TGTGCCAGTAGACTAGCGGGGTACAATGAGCAGTTCTTC. This codes for CASRLAGYNEQFF.

The chain employs TRBV27 and TRBJ2-5; D is possibly TRBD1 (5 bases). Per the germline V gene, CDR1 is MNHEY and CDR2 is SMNVEV (reference sequence). The CDR3 consists of 14 residues. The V gene lost 7 bases and the J gene lost 1 base, with 13 bases spanning the gap. CDR3 residues: CASTSIGVQETQYF. The CDR3 nucleotides are TGTGCCAGCACCTCCATAGGGGTCCAAGAGACCCAGTACTTC.

The chain has TRBV10-2 and TRBJ2-7; D remains unclear. The CDR3 loop spans 16 amino acids. Trimming cost V 3 bases and J 4 bases, with 19 bases left between them. Germline CDR1 reads WSHSY; CDR2 reads SAAADI. CDR3 bases: TGCGCCAGCAGTGAAGTTTTGGGGATGTCGGAGTACGAGCAGTACTTC. As protein: CASSEVLGMSEYEQYF.

This chain uses TRBV7-8 with TRBJ1-3; 8 bases map to TRBD1. Germline V CDR1 and CDR2: SGHVS, FQNEAQ. CDR3 size: 18 residues. Germline trimming cut 4 bases from V and 0 bases from J; bases unmatched to any gene: 11. The CDR3 DNA reads as TGTGCCAGCAGCTCGAGCGGGACAGGAACTCTCTCTGGAAACACCATATATTTT. This encodes CASSSSGTGTLSGNTIYF.

The chain has TRBV15 and TRBJ2-1; no definite D call. The CDR3 is made up of 14 amino acids. The V and J ends lost 1 base and 5 bases respectively, with 9 bases between them. Germline V lookup: CDR1 LNHNV, CDR2 YYDKDF (reference sequence). The chain's CDR3 is CATSRVRTNNEQFF. The CDR3 DNA is TGTGCCACCAGCAGAGTCCGCACCAACAATGAGCAGTTCTTC.

This sequence joins TRBV5-1 and TRBJ2-1; D gene unclear. CDR1 and CDR2 from the germline V gene are SGHRS and YFSETQ. The CDR3 length is 15 residues. Trimming stripped 2 bases from V and 4 bases from J, with 13 bases between. CDR3 nucleotide sequence: TGCGCCAGCAGCTTTGACTGGCGTCGGTACAATGAGCAGTTCTTC. This gives the protein CASSFDWRRYNEQFF. Complete variable domain (other parts from reference TRBV5-1 and TRBJ2-1): KAGVTQTPRYLIKTRGQQVTLSCSPISGHRSVSWYQQTPGQGLQFLFEYFSETQRNKGNFPGRFSGRQFSNSRSEMNVSTLELGDSALYLCASSFDWRRYNEQFFGPGTRLTVL.

This chain uses TRBV27 with TRBJ1-3; the D gene is possibly TRBD1 (6 bases). This CDR3 contains 13 residues. Trimming took 3 bases from V and 4 from J, leaving 7 bases between them. The germline gives CDR1 MNHEY, CDR2 SMNVEV (reference sequence). As DNA, the CDR3 is TGTGCCAGCAGTTTGACAGGCGGAAACACCATATATTTT. Translating gives CASSLTGGNTIYF.

This chain connects TRBV2 to TRBJ2-7; tentatively, D is TRBD1 (5 bases). This CDR3 has 14 residues. Germline CDR1 and CDR2: SNHLY and FYNNEI. V gave up 10 bases and J gave up 3 bases, with 19 bases separating them. CDR3 loop: CATITWVGDYEQYF. CDR3 DNA: TGTGCCACCATAACATGGGTAGGGGACTACGAGCAGTACTTC.

This clone was observed a single time. The chain has TRBV15 and TRBJ2-7; 7 positions agree with TRBD1. V dropped 1 base and J dropped 3; count of bases not matched to a gene: 3. The CDR3 totals 14 residues. Germline-derived CDR1 and CDR2 are LNHNV and YYDKDF (reference sequence). The CDR3 spells CATSRGQGYYEQYF. DNA for the CDR3: TGTGCCACCAGCAGAGGACAGGGTTACTACGAGCAGTACTTC. The full variable domain, completed using reference TRBV15 and TRBJ2-7, is DAMVIQNPRYQVTQFGKPVTLSCSQTLNHNVMYWYQQKSSQAPKLLFHYYDKDFNNEADTPDNFQSRRPNTSFCFLDIRSPGLGDTAMYLCATSRGQGYYEQYFGPGTRLTVT.

The chain combines TRBV9 with TRBJ1-1; D unresolved. Trimming shortened V by 3 bases and J by 3 bases, and 12 bases separated the two germline ends. The CDR3 has 14 residues. Germline values: CDR1 SGDLS, CDR2 YYNGEE. The CDR3 is CASSGGGIDTEAFF. CDR3 in DNA: TGTGCCAGCAGCGGAGGAGGGATAGACACTGAAGCTTTCTTT.

The chain is built from TRBV9 and TRBJ2-1; 9 nucleotides align to TRBD2. The CDR3 sequence is 17 residues long. The germline gives CDR1 SGDLS, CDR2 YYNGEE. The V and J ends lost 4 bases and 0 bases, in that order; junction bases with no gene match: 8. The CDR3 DNA reads as TGTGCCAGCAGCCCGTTCCTAGCGGGAAGCTCCTACAATGAGCAGTTCTTC. This codes for CASSPFLAGSSYNEQFF.

The chain is built from TRBV6-1 and TRBJ2-7; 7 nucleotides match TRBD1. The CDR3 is 14 amino acids. V lost 4 bases to trimming and J lost 2 bases; unmatched junction nucleotides: 5. The germline CDR1 and CDR2 sequences are MNHNS and SASEGT. CDR3 amino acids: CASSATGVPYEQYF. For the CDR3, the DNA is TGTGCCAGCAGTGCTACAGGGGTCCCCTACGAGCAGTACTTC.

V is TRBV6-1 and J is TRBJ2-7; no firm D call. V was clipped by 8 bases and J by 0 bases, with 14 bases between them. From germline, CDR1 is MNHNS and CDR2 SASEGT. The CDR3 runs 14 residues. The CDR3 coding sequence is TGTGCCAGCCATTTTTCGCGGAGCTCCTACGAGCAGTACTTC. It yields the protein CASHFSRSSYEQYF.

This chain links TRBV14 with TRBJ2-3; 8 bases match TRBD1. Per germline, CDR1 SGHDN and CDR2 FVKESK. V shed 4 bases, J shed 3 bases, and the junction held 6 bases outside the gene matches. CDR3 length: 15 amino acids. The CDR3 DNA sequence: TGTGCCAGCAGCCCAACGGACAGGGTGACAGATACGCAGTATTTT. Its protein is CASSPTDRVTDTQYF.

This clone was observed a single time. This chain joins TRBV7-3 and TRBJ2-7; 14 bases fit TRBD2. The length of the CDR3 is 14 residues. Germline V gene sequence: CDR1 SGHTA, CDR2 FQGTGA. Losses at the gene ends were 3 bases for V and 6 bases for J; bases not matched to a gene: 1. In DNA form, the CDR3 reads TGTGCCAGCAGCTTTGGGACTAGCGGGAGCGAGCAGTACTTC. Its protein product is CASSFGTSGSEQYF.

J is TRBJ2-1 and V is TRBV27; 10 nucleotides match TRBD1. V dropped 3 bases and J dropped 8; count of bases not matched to a gene: 4. The CDR3 totals 14 residues. Germline V gives CDR1 MNHEY, CDR2 SMNVEV (reference sequence). The DNA for the CDR3 is TGTGCCAGCAGTTTGGGGACAGGGGTTTATGAGCAGTTCTTC. This sequence encodes CASSLGTGVYEQFF.

The V call is TRBV6-5, the J call TRBJ2-2, with no clear D. The CDR3 contains 14 residues. Per germline, CDR1 MNHEY and CDR2 SVGAGI. Trimming cost V 4 bases and J 2 bases, with 8 bases left between them. The CDR3 protein is CASSFFGNTGELFF. The CDR3 nucleotides are TGTGCCAGCAGTTTCTTCGGAAACACCGGGGAGCTGTTTTTT.

V gene TRBV6-5 combines with J gene TRBJ2-1; D not resolved. Germline V CDR1 and CDR2: MNHEY, SVGAGI. This CDR3 has 15 amino acids. V was cut by 4 bases and J by 7 bases, with 17 bases left in between. The CDR3 DNA reads as TGTGCCAGCAGTTCCGACTGGTACGAAGGAAATGAGCAGTTCTTC. Translating it yields CASSSDWYEGNEQFF.

This clone has only a few counts. The chain recombines TRBV27 with TRBJ2-5, with 11 bases that match TRBD2. V dropped 2 bases and J dropped 5; count of bases not matched to a gene: 7. CDR1 is MNHEY and CDR2 is SMNVEV in the germline V gene (reference sequence). This CDR3 contains 16 residues. CDR3 nucleotide sequence: TGTGCCAGCAGTTTACTAGCGGGAGGTTATGGGGAGACCCAGTACTTC. This codes for CASSLLAGGYGETQYF.

The rearrangement joins TRBV11-2 to TRBJ2-7; D possibly corresponds to TRBD1 (5 bases). Germline lookup yields CDR1 SGHAT and CDR2 FQNNGV. V was shortened by 0 bases and J by 4 bases, with 7 bases between the two germline ends. The CDR3 is 13 residues long. Here the CDR3 DNA reads TGTGCCAGCAGCTTAGATAGGGGATACGAGCAGTACTTC. This gives the protein CASSLDRGYEQYF.

This chain links TRBV27 with TRBJ2-7; possibly TRBD1 for D (7 bases). V gave up 2 bases and J gave up 3 bases, with 11 bases separating them. The CDR3 has 14 residues. The germline CDR1 and CDR2 sequences are MNHEY and SMNVEV (reference sequence). The CDR3 region has the DNA TGTGCCAGCAGTTTAGGGCAGGGGGGCTACGAGCAGTACTTC. This translates into CASSLGQGGYEQYF.